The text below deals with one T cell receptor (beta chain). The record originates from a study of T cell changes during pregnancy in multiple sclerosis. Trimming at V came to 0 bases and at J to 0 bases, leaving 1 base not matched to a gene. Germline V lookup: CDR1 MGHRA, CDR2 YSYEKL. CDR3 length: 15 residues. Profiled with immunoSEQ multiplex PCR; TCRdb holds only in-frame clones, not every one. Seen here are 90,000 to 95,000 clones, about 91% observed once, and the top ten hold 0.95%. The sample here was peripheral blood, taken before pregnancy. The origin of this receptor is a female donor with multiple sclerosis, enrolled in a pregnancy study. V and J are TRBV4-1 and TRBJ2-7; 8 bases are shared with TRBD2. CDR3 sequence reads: CASSQDAGGSYEQYF. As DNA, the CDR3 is TGCGCCAGCAGCCAAGATGCGGGGGGCTCCTACGAGCAGTACTTC.